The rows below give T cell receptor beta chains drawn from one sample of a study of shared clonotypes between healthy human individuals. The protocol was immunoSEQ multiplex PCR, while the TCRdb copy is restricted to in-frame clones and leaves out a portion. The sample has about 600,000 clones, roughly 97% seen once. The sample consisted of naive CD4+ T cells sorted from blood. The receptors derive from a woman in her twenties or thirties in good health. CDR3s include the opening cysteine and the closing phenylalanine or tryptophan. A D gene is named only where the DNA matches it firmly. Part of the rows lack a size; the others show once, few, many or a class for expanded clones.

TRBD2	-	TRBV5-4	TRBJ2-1	CASSLELAGVNEQFF	TGTGCCAGCAGCTTGGAACTAGCGGGAGTTAATGAGCAGTTCTTC
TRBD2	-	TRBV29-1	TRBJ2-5	CSVVTSGEETQYF	TGCAGCGTTGTGACTAGCGGGGAAGAGACCCAGTACTTC
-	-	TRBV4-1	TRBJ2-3	CASSPDGGGPPDTQYF	TGCGCCAGCAGCCCCGACGGAGGGGGCCCCCCAGATACGCAGTATTTT
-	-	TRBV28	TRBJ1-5	CASSLGQWGNQPQHF	TGTGCCAGCAGCCTTGGACAGTGGGGCAATCAGCCCCAGCATTTT
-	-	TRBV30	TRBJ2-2	CAWAGGKATGELFF	TGTGCCTGGGCCGGGGGAAAGGCGACCGGGGAGCTGTTTTTT
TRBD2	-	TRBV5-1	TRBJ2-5	CASSLAGTSNPETQYF	TGCGCCAGCAGCTTGGCCGGGACTAGTAACCCAGAGACCCAGTACTTC
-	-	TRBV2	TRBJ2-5	CASSVSSGQETQYF	TGTGCCAGCAGTGTGTCGTCCGGACAAGAGACCCAGTACTTC
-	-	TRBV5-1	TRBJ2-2	CASSLAGRDTGELFF	TGCGCCAGCAGCTTGGCGGGGCGAGACACCGGGGAGCTGTTTTTT
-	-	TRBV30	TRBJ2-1	CAWSVLGGGGNEQFF	TGTGCCTGGAGTGTACTTGGCGGAGGAGGCAATGAGCAGTTCTTC
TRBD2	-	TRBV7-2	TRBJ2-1	CASSLGTSAYNEQFF	TGTGCCAGCAGCCTCGGGACTAGCGCCTACAATGAGCAGTTCTTC
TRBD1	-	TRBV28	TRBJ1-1	CASSPKTGVVWGGTEAFF	TGTGCCAGCAGTCCGAAGACAGGGGTGGTTTGGGGAGGGACTGAAGCTTTCTTT
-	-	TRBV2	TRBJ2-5	CASSEVLASLQETQYF	TGTGCCAGCAGTGAAGTGTTAGCGAGCCTCCAAGAGACCCAGTACTTC
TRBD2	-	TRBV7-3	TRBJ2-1	CASSLEGGGYNEQFF	TGTGCCAGCAGCTTAGAAGGCGGGGGCTACAATGAGCAGTTCTTC
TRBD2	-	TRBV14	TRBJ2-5	CASSQVGREETQYF	TGTGCCAGCAGCCAAGTGGGGAGGGAAGAGACCCAGTACTTC
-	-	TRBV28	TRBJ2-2	CASRRTDSGATGELFF	TGTGCCAGCAGGAGAACGGACAGCGGGGCCACCGGGGAGCTGTTTTTT
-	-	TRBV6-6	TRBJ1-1	CASRSTENTEAFF	TGTGCCAGCAGATCGACAGAGAACACTGAAGCTTTCTTT
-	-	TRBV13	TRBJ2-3	CASRPTRITDTQYF	TGTGCCAGCAGGCCGACTAGGATAACAGATACGCAGTATTTT
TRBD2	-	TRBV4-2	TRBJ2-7	CASSQQTSGSDKYEQYF	TGTGCCAGCAGCCAACAAACTAGCGGGAGTGATAAGTACGAGCAGTACTTC
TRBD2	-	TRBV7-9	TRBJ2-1	CASSHGLAPSRNEQFF	TGTGCCAGCAGCCATGGACTAGCCCCCTCTCGGAATGAGCAGTTCTTC
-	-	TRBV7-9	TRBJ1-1	CASSPLGADTEAFF	TGTGCCAGCAGCCCCCTCGGAGCGGACACTGAAGCTTTCTTT
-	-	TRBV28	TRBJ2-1	CASSLRNEQFF	TGTGCCAGCAGCCTCAGGAATGAGCAGTTCTTC
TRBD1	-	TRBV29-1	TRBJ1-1	CSVKDRGGTEAFF	TGCAGCGTGAAGGACAGGGGTGGCACTGAAGCTTTCTTT
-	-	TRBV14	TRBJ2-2	CASSQGVFGELFF	TGTGCCAGCAGCCAAGGGGTCTTCGGGGAGCTGTTTTTT
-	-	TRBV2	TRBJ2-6	CATSDDSGANVLTF	TGTGCCACCTCGGACGACTCTGGGGCCAACGTCCTGACTTTC
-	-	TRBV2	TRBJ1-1	CASKKGMNTEAFF	TGTGCCAGCAAGAAGGGGATGAACACTGAAGCTTTCTTT
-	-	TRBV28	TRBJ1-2	CASSSTGGGAYGYTF	TGTGCCAGCAGTTCCACCGGGGGGGGCGCCTATGGCTACACCTTC
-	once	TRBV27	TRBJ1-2	CASRPYETGDSNYGYTF	TGTGCCAGCAGACCCTACGAGACAGGCGACTCTAACTATGGCTACACCTTC
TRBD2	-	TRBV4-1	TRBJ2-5	CASSQGGASGRGETQYF	TGCGCCAGCAGCCAAGGGGGGGCTAGCGGGAGGGGTGAGACCCAGTACTTC
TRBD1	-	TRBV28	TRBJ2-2	CASRRTGGTGELFF	TGTGCCAGCCGCCGGACAGGGGGCACCGGGGAGCTGTTTTTT
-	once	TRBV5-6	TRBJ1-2	CASSPSLGSYSHGYTF	TGTGCCAGCAGCCCCAGTTTGGGATCCTATTCCCATGGCTACACCTTC
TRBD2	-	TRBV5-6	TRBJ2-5	CASRIAGAETQYF	TGTGCCAGCAGGATAGCGGGAGCAGAGACCCAGTACTTC
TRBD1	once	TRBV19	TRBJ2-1	CASSIRTGYNEQFF	TGTGCCAGTAGTATCCGGACAGGGTACAATGAGCAGTTCTTC
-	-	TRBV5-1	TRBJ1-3	CASSAGRTDSGNTIYF	TGCGCCAGCAGCGCGGGCCGGACGGACTCTGGAAACACCATATATTTT